This T cell receptor (beta chain) comes out of a study of cytomegalovirus exposure and HLA in healthy donors. Turning to the study itself: A preliminary data release comprised about 85 million unique TCRs obtained from HLA-typed donors. Membership in the Caucasian-associated ancestry cluster was found for about four fifths of approximately 430 genotyped donors. Findings and caveats of the study: Cytomegalovirus association was listed for about 180 TCR beta chains. A link between a missense DCLRE1C variant and TCR beta V- and J-gene trimming emerged from a later analysis.

Per germline, CDR1 SNHLY and CDR2 FYNNEI. The V gene lost 4 bases and the J gene lost 2 bases, with 9 bases spanning the gap. CDR3 size: 13 residues. 13 Jbeta primers and 60 Vbeta primers were used for the PCR. Generated by immunoSEQ multiplex PCR, the TCRdb table keeps only in-frame clones and is missing some. The table includes 70,000 or so clones, roughly nine tenths detected once. As for this clone: The antigen is unknown.

Material for sequencing was PBMCs. This sequence joins TRBV2 and TRBJ2-7, with D possibly being TRBD2 (6 bases). This receptor was obtained from a woman in her twenties or thirties in good health and CMV-seropositive. This chain's CDR3 is CASSVGGPYEQYF. CDR3 DNA: TGTGCCAGCAGTGTCGGGGGTCCCTACGAGCAGTACTTC. Complete variable domain (other parts from reference TRBV2 and TRBJ2-7): EPEVTQTPSHQVTQMGQEVILRCVPISNHLYFYWYRQILGQKVEFLVSFYNNEISEKSEIFDDQFSVERPDGSNFTLKIRSTKLEDSAMYFCASSVGGPYEQYFGPGTRLTVT.